This T cell receptor (beta chain) was sequenced in a study of OX40 agonist ivuxolimab in advanced cancers. At the level of the study: Patients received ivuxolimab, an intravenous treatment, every 2 weeks at 0.01 to 10 mg/kg.

Losses at the gene ends were 6 bases for V and 11 bases for J; bases not matched to a gene: 16. Germline CDR1 is MGHDK and CDR2 is SYGVNS. The CDR3 totals 15 residues. This table comes from immunoSEQ multiplex PCR, and its TCRdb copy is limited to in-frame clones, with some not included. Here the sample spans fewer than 120,000 clones, roughly nine tenths being singletons. The V and J genes are TRBV25-1 and TRBJ1-1, with 9 bases matching TRBD1. This sample comprised CD4+ or CD8+ T cells sorted from blood, obtained in a trial of the OX40 agonist ivuxolimab. This sequence originates from an adult with an advanced solid tumor such as melanoma, head and neck, liver or kidney cancer. The CDR3 coding sequence is TGTGCCAGCAGCGCTCGTAATCCGGGACAGGGATATGCTTTCTTT. Translating gives CASSARNPGQGYAFF.